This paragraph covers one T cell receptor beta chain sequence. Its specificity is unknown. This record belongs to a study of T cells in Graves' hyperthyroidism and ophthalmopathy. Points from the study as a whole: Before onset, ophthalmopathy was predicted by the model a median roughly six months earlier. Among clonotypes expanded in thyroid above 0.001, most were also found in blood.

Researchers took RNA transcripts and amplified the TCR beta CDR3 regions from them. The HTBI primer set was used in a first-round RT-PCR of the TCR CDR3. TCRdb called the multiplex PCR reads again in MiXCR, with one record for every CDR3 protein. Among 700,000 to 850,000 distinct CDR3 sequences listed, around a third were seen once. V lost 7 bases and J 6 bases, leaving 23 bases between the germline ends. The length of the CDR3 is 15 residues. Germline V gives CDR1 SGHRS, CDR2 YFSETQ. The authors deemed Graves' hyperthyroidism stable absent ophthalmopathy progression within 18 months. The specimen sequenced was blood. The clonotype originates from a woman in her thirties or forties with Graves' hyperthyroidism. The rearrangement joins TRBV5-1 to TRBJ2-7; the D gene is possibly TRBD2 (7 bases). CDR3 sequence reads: CASGTNWGGLGEQYF. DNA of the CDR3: TGCGCCAGCGGCACCAACTGGGGGGGGCTCGGCGAGCAGTACTTC.